This T cell receptor beta chain emerged from a study of cytomegalovirus exposure and HLA in healthy donors. The study ran its PCR with 60 Vbeta and 13 Jbeta primers. Using immunoSEQ multiplex PCR, the repertoire was profiled, and TCRdb retains in-frame clones only, with some absent. In the table there are roughly 110,000 clones, more than 70% of which are singletons. The germline V and J ends were trimmed by 2 bases and 9 bases, with 15 bases remaining between them. This CDR3 has 14 residues. Germline CDR1 is SGHDT and CDR2 is YYEEEE. The clonotype was recovered from a man aged 25 to 40 in good health and CMV-seronegative. What was sequenced was PBMCs. V gene TRBV5-6 combines with J gene TRBJ2-1, with a weak D call TRBD1 (8 bases). The CDR3 loop is CASSFGTGGVEQFF. CDR3 bases: TGTGCCAGCAGCTTTGGAACAGGGGGGGTTGAGCAGTTCTTC.